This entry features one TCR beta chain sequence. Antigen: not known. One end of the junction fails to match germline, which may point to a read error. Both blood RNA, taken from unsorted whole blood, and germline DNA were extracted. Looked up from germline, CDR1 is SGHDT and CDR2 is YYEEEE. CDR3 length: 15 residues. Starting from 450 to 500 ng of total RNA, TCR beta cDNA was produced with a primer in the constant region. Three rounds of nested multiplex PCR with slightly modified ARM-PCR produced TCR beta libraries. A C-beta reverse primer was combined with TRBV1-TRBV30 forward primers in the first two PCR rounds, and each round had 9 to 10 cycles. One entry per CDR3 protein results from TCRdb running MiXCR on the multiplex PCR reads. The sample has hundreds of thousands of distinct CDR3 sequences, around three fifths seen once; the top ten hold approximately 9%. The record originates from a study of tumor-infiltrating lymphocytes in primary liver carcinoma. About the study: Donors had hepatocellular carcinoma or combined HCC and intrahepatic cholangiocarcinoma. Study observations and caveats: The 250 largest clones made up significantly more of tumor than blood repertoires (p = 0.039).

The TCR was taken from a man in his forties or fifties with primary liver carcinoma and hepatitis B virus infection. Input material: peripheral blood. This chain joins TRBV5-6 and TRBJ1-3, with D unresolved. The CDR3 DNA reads TGTGTCAGCAGCTGGAACGGAGAGAGGGGAAACACCATATATTTT. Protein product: CVSSWNGERGNTIYF.